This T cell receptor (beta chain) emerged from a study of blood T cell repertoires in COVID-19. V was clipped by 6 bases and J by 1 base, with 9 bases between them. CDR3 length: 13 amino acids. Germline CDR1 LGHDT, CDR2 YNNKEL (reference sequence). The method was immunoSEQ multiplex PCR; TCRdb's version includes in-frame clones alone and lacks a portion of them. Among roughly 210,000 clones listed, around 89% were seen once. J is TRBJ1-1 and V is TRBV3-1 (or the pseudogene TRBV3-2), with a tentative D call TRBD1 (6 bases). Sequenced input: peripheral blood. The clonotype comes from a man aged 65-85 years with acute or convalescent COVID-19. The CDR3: CASSGQRNTEAFF. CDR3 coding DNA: TGTGCCAGCAGTGGACAGAGGAACACTGAAGCTTTCTTT.